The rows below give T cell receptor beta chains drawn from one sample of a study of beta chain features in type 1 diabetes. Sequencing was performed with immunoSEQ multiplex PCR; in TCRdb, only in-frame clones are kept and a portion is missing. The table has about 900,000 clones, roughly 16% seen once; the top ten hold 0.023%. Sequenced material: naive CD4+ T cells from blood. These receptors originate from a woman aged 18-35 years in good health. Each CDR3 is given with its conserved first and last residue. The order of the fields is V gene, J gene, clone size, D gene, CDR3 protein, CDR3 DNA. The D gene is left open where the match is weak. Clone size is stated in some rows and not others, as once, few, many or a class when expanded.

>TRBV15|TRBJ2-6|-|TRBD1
CATSTPDRGGANVLTF
TGTGCCACCAGCACCCCCGACAGGGGTGGGGCCAACGTCCTGACTTTC
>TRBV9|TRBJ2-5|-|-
CASSVGGVRETQYF
TGTGCCAGCAGCGTAGGGGGGGTCCGGGAGACCCAGTACTTC
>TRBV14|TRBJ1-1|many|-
CASSRGTEAFF
TGTGCCAGCAGCCGAGGGACCGAAGCTTTCTTT
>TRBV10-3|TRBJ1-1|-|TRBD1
CAISDPGQGNTEAFF
TGTGCCATCAGTGATCCTGGACAGGGGAACACTGAAGCTTTCTTT
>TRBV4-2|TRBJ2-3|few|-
CASSQNDGTDTQYF
TGTGCCAGCAGCCAGAACGACGGCACAGATACGCAGTATTTT
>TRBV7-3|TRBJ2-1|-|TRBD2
CASSPTGLINNEQFF
TGTGCCAGCAGCCCAACGGGACTAATAAACAATGAGCAGTTCTTC
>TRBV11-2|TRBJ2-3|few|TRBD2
CASRIGTSGSTDTQYF
TGTGCCAGCCGGATCGGGACTAGCGGGAGCACAGATACGCAGTATTTT
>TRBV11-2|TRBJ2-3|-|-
CASSLRSGADTQYF
TGTGCCAGCAGCTTAAGGTCCGGAGCAGATACGCAGTATTTT
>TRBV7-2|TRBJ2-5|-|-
CASSLYFRGWDQETQYF
TGTGCCAGCAGCTTATATTTTCGGGGCTGGGACCAAGAGACCCAGTACTTC
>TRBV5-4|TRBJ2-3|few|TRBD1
CASSRYGQGVDTQYF
TGTGCCAGCAGCCGCTATGGACAGGGCGTAGATACGCAGTATTTT
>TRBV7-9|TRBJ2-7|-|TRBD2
CASSQPPGTSFSEQYF
TGTGCCAGCAGCCAACCCCCCGGGACTAGTTTTTCCGAGCAGTACTTC
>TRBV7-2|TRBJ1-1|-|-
CASSLQTSMNTEAFF
TGTGCCAGCAGTCTACAGACTAGCATGAACACTGAAGCTTTCTTT
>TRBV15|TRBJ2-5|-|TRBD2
CATSGLAGKETQYF
TGTGCCACCAGTGGACTAGCGGGAAAAGAGACCCAGTACTTC
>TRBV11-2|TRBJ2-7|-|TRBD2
CASSSLSGRAYEQYF
TGTGCCAGCAGCTCCCTCAGCGGGAGGGCCTACGAGCAGTACTTC
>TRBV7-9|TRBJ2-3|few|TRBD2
CASSLFGTSGSPQYF
TGTGCCAGCTCCCTATTCGGGACTAGCGGGAGCCCGCAGTATTTT
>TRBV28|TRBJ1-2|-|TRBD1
CASSSGTGLGGYTF
TGTGCCAGCAGCTCCGGGACAGGGTTGGGTGGCTACACCTTC
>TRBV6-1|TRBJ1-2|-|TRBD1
CASKTRTGRAYGYTF
TGTGCCAGCAAAACCCGGACAGGACGGGCCTATGGCTACACCTTC
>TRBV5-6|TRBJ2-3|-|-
CASSADPPGTQYF
TGTGCCAGCAGCGCTGACCCTCCCGGTACGCAGTATTTT
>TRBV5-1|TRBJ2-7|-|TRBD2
CASSPGTSGRQLSYEQYF
TGCGCCAGCAGCCCGGGGACTAGCGGGAGGCAACTCTCCTACGAGCAGTACTTC
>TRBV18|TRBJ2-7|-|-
CASSPQGFGSYEQYF
TGTGCCAGCTCACCACAGGGGTTCGGGTCCTACGAGCAGTACTTC
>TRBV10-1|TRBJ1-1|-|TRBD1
CASSRTGNTEAFF
TGCGCCAGCAGTAGGACAGGGAACACTGAAGCTTTCTTT
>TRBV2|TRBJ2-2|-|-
CASRQDTGELFF
TGTGCCAGCAGACAGGACACCGGGGAGCTGTTTTTT
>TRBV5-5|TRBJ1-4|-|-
CASSLGGTNEKLFF
TGTGCCAGCAGCTTAGGGGGAACTAATGAAAAACTGTTTTTT
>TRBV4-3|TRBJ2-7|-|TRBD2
CASSLTSDSYEQYF
TGCGCCAGCAGTCTGACTAGCGACTCCTACGAGCAGTACTTC
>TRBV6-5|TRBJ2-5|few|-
CASSQMVTQYF
TGTGCCAGCAGCCAGATGGTGACCCAGTACTTC